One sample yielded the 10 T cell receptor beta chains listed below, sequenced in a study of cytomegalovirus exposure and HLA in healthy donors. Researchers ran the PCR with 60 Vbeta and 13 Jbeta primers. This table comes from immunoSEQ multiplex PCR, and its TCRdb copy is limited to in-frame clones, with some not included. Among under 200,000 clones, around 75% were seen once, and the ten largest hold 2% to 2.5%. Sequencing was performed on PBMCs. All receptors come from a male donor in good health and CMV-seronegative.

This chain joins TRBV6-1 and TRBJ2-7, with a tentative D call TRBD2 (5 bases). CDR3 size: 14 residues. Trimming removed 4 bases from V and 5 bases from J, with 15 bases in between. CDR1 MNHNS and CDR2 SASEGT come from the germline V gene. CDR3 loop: CASSAPGIPHEQYF. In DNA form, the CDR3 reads TGTGCCAGCAGTGCCCCGGGGATCCCTCACGAGCAGTACTTC.

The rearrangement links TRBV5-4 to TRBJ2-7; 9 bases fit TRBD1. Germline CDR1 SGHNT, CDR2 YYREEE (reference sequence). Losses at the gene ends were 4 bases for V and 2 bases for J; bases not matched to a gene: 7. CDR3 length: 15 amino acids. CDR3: CASSGGGQGTYEQYF. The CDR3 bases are TGTGCCAGCAGCGGGGGGGGACAGGGAACCTACGAGCAGTACTTC.

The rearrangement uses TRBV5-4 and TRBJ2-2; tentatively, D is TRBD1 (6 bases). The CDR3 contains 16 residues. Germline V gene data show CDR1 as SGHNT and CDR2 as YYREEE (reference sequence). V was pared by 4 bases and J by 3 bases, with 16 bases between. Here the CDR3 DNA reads TGTGCCAGCAGCCAAGAACAGGGCTCGCACACCGGGGAGCTGTTTTTT. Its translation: CASSQEQGSHTGELFF.

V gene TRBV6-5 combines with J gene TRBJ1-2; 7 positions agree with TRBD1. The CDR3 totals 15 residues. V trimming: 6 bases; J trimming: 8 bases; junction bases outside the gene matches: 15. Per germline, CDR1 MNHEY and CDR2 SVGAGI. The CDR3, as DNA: TGTGCCAGCAGCCTAAATAGACAGGGCGATGCGGGCTACACCTTC. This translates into CASSLNRQGDAGYTF.

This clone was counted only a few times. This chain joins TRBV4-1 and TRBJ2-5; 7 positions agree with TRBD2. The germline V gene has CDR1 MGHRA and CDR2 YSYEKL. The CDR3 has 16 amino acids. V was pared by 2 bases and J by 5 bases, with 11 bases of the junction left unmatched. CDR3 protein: CASSQRAAGVSETQYF. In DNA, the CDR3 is TGCGCCAGCAGCCAACGTGCGGCGGGGGTTAGCGAGACCCAGTACTTC.

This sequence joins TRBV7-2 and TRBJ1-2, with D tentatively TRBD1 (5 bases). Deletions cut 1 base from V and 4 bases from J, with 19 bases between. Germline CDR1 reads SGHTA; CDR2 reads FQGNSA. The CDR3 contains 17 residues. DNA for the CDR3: TGTGCCAGCAGCTTAGTCCCATACAGGAGGGGAAGCTATGGCTACACCTTC. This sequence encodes CASSLVPYRRGSYGYTF.

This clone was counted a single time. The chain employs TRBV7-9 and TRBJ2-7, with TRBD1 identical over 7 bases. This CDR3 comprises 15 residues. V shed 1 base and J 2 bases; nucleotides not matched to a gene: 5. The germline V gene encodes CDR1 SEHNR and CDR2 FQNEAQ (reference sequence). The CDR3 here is CASSLGDRETYEQYF. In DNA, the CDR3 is TGTGCCAGCAGCTTAGGCGACAGGGAGACCTACGAGCAGTACTTC.

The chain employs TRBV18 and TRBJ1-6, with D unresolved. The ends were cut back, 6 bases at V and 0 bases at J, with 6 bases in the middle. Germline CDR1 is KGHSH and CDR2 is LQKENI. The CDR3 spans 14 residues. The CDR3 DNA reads TGTGCCAGCTCCTTCAGCTCCTATAATTCACCCCTCCACTTT. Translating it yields CASSFSSYNSPLHF.

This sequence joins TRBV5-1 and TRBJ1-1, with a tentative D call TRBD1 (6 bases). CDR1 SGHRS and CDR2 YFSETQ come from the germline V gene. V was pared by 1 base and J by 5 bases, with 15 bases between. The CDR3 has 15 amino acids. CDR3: CASSLNGGAVTEAFF. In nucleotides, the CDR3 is TGCGCCAGCAGCTTGAACGGGGGGGCGGTGACTGAAGCTTTCTTT. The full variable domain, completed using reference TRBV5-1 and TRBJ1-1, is KAGVTQTPRYLIKTRGQQVTLSCSPISGHRSVSWYQQTPGQGLQFLFEYFSETQRNKGNFPGRFSGRQFSNSRSEMNVSTLELGDSALYLCASSLNGGAVTEAFFGQGTRLTVV.

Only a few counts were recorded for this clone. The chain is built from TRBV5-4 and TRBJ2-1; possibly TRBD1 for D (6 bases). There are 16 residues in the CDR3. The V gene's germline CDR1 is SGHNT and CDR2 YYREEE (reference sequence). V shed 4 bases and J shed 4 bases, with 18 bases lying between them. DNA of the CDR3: TGTGCCAGCAGCCCTTACCGGGACAAGGATTACAATGAGCAGTTCTTC. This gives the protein CASSPYRDKDYNEQFF.